The clone carrying this T cell receptor beta chain was seen more than once but under ten times. What it recognizes is unknown. From the 5' RACE reads, TCRdb called clonotypes with MiXCR, one entry per CDR3 protein. Counted here are about 120,000 distinct CDR3 sequences, 7.5% to 10% occurring once; the ten biggest clones make up roughly 43%. The data originate from a study of T cells after yellow fever vaccination. Study-level background: With SMART-Seq v4 Ultra Low Input, the fractions containing low cell numbers were prepared. Overall study results and limits: Some clonotypes, a small share, were shared between CD4 and CD8 compartments. Booster samples showed a return of most primary-vaccination clones (approximately 95% CD4, about 88% CD8). Weaker, the secondary response peaked sooner, at day 5 versus 15.

The V end lost 7 bases, the J end lost 2 bases, and 11 bases lay between the germline ends. CDR1 and CDR2 from the germline V gene are SQVTM and ANQGSEA. The CDR3 totals 12 residues. This TCR was recovered from a man between 18 and 29 years old who received the YFV17D yellow fever vaccine. The chain links TRBV29-1 to TRBJ1-2, with a tentative D call TRBD1 (6 bases). Here the sequenced sample was CD8+ T cells sorted from PBMCs, taken on the day of the yellow fever booster vaccination. The CDR3 DNA follows: TGCAGCGCGGTGACAGGAAACTATGGCTACACCTTC. The encoded protein is CSAVTGNYGYTF.